The 10 T cell receptor beta chains below all came from one sample that was sequenced in a study of blood T cell repertoires in COVID-19. Method: immunoSEQ multiplex PCR; TCRdb's copy keeps in-frame clones and lacks some. The data hold hundreds of thousands of clones, with roughly 76% observed a single time. Sequenced material: peripheral blood. The source is a woman older than 75 with COVID-19, enrolled during active disease.

CDR3: CASRGRTFTEAFF. CDR3 coding DNA: TGTGCCAGCAGGGGGCGGACCTTCACTGAAGCTTTCTTT. This chain joins TRBV28 and TRBJ1-1; a possible D gene is TRBD1 (5 bases). The V end was cut by 6 bases, the J end by 4 bases, with 12 bases between. The CDR3 runs to 13 residues. Germline V CDR1 and CDR2: MDHEN, SYDVKM.

In its sample, this clone was seen once. The CDR3 region is CSAYNAQGRRYF. CDR3 nucleotide sequence: TGCAGCGCGTACAATGCCCAGGGGAGAAGGTACTTC. This chain uses TRBV29-1 with TRBJ2-7; D is perhaps TRBD1 (6 bases). The germline gives CDR1 SQVTM, CDR2 ANQGSEA. The CDR3 runs 12 residues. Trimming pared 7 bases from V and 12 bases from J, leaving 22 bases between.

The chain recombines TRBV18 with TRBJ1-6; 7 nucleotides match TRBD1. Germline CDR1 reads KGHSH; CDR2 reads LQKENI. The junction had 4 bases not matched to a gene; V was cut back by 4 bases and J by 7 bases. The CDR3 is 14 residues long. CDR3 coding DNA: TGTGCCAGCTCACAGGGACAGAACAATTCACCCCTCCACTTT. Protein product: CASSQGQNNSPLHF. The full variable domain, rest sourced from reference TRBV18 and TRBJ1-6, is NAGVMQNPRHLVRRRGQEARLRCSPMKGHSHVYWYRQLPEEGLKFMVYLQKENIIDESGMPKERFSAEFPKEGPSILRIQQVVRGDSAAYFCASSQGQNNSPLHFGNGTRLTVT.

V gene TRBV7-9 combines with J gene TRBJ1-5, with D tentatively TRBD1 (6 bases). V was cut by 1 base and J by 13 bases, with 17 bases left in between. This CDR3 has 14 residues. Germline CDR1 and CDR2: SEHNR and FQNEAQ (reference sequence). CDR3 sequence (DNA): TGTGCCAGCAGCTTAGGATTCGACGACACAGGGCAGCATTTT. Its translation is CASSLGFDDTGQHF. Drawing the rest from reference TRBV7-9 and TRBJ1-5, the complete variable domain is DTGVSQNPRHKITKRGQNVTFRCDPISEHNRLYWYRQTLGQGPEFLTYFQNEAQLEKSRLLSDRFSAERPKGSFSTLEIQRTEQGDSAMYLCASSLGFDDTGQHFGDGTRLSIL.

This clone occurred once. This sequence joins TRBV6-1 and TRBJ1-4, with D unresolved. Trimming took 5 bases from V and 0 from J, leaving 10 bases between them. The CDR3 runs 15 residues. From germline, CDR1 is MNHNS and CDR2 SASEGT. The CDR3: CASSSPYATNEKLFF. CDR3 coding DNA: TGTGCCAGCAGTTCCCCGTATGCAACTAATGAAAAACTGTTTTTT.

Here the CDR3 reads CASSQGWLAGVETQYF. The CDR3 region has the DNA TGTGCCAGCAGCCAAGGGTGGCTAGCGGGGGTCGAGACCCAGTACTTC. This chain links TRBV14 with TRBJ2-5; TRBD2 aligns across 10 bases. CDR1 is SGHDN and CDR2 is FVKESK in the germline V gene. With 1 base clipped from V and 5 bases from J, the junction kept 7 bases outside the gene matches. The CDR3 contains 16 residues.

CDR3 sequence: CASSFDTQPQHF. CDR3 sequence (DNA): TGTGCCAGCAGCTTCGACACTCAGCCCCAGCATTTT. This sequence joins TRBV7-9 and TRBJ1-5; D gene ambiguous. Germline V gives CDR1 SEHNR, CDR2 FQNEAQ (reference sequence). The CDR3 has 12 amino acids. V dropped 3 bases and J dropped 6 bases, with 6 bases sitting between them.

This chain joins TRBV28 and TRBJ1-1; 7 nucleotides agree with TRBD1. CDR1 and CDR2 from the germline V gene are MDHEN and SYDVKM. V lost 6 bases to trimming and J lost 1 base; unmatched junction nucleotides: 5. The CDR3 is made up of 14 amino acids. The CDR3 DNA follows: TGTGCCAGCAGAACAGGGGCGCCGAACACTGAAGCTTTCTTT. Amino acid sequence: CASRTGAPNTEAFF.

The V gene is TRBV6-5, the J gene TRBJ1-1, with a weak D call TRBD1 (5 bases). CDR3 length: 15 amino acids. Germline-derived CDR1 and CDR2 are MNHEY and SVGAGI. V was cut by 4 bases and J by 1 base, with 13 bases left in between. CDR3 bases: TGTGCCAGCAGTTTAGACCGGACACCGAACACTGAAGCTTTCTTT. Amino acids: CASSLDRTPNTEAFF.

The chain is built from TRBV6-5 and TRBJ1-6, with 7 bases that match TRBD1. This CDR3 contains 15 residues. Unmatched junction bases numbered 8, after V lost 2 bases and J lost 10 bases. Per the germline V gene, CDR1 is MNHEY and CDR2 is SVGAGI. In nucleotides, the CDR3 is TGTGCCAGCAGTTACCAACAGGGGTTGAAGTCACCCCTCCACTTT. Translated: CASSYQQGLKSPLHF.